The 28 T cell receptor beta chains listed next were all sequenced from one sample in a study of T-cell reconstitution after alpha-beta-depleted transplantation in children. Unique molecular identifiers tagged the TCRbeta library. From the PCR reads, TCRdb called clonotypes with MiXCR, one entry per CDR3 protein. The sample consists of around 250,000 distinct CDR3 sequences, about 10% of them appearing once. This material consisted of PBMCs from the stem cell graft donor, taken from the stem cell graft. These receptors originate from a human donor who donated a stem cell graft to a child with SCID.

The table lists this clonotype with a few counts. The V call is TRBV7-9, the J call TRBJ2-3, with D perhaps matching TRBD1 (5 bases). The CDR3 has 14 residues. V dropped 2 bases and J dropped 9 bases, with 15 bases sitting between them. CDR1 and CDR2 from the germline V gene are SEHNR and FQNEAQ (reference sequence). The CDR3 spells CASSLNSGAETQYF. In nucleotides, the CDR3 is TGTGCCAGCAGCTTAAATTCTGGGGCGGAAACGCAGTATTTT.

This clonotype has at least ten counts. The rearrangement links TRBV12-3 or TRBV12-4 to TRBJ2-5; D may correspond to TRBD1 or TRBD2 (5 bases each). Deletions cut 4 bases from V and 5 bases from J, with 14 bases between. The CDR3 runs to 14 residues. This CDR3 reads CASSSGANGETQYF. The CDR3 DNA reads TGTGCCAGCAGTTCCGGGGCGAATGGGGAGACCCAGTACTTC.

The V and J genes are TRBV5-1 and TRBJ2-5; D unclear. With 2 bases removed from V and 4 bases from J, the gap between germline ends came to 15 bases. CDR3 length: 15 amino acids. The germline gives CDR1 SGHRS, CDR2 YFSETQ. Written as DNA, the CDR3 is TGCGCCAGCAGCTTTAACCAGGTACTGGGAGAGACCCAGTACTTC. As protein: CASSFNQVLGETQYF.

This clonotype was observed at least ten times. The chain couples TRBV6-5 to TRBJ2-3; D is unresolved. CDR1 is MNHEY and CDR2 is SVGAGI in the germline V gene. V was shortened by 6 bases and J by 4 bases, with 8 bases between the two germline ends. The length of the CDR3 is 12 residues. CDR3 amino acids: CASRATADTQYF. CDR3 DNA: TGTGCCAGCAGGGCGACTGCAGATACGCAGTATTTT.

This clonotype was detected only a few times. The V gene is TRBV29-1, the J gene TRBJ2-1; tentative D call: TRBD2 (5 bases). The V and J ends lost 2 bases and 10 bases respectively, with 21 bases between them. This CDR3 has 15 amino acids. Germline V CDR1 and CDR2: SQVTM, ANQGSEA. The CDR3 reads CSVEQRAGLFPEQFF. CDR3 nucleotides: TGCAGCGTTGAACAGAGGGCCGGTCTCTTTCCGGAGCAGTTCTTC.

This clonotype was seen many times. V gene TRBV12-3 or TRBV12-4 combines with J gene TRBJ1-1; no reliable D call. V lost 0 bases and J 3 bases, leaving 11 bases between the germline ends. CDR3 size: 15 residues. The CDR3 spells CASSLAREAHTEAFF. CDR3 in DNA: TGTGCCAGCAGTTTAGCGCGTGAGGCGCACACTGAAGCTTTCTTT.

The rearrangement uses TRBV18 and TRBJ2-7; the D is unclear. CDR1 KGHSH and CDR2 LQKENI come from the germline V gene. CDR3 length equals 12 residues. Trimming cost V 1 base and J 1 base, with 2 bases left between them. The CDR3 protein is CASSPQSYEQYF. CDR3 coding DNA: TGTGCCAGCTCACCACAATCCTACGAGCAGTACTTC. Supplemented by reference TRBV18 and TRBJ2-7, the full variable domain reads NAGVMQNPRHLVRRRGQEARLRCSPMKGHSHVYWYRQLPEEGLKFMVYLQKENIIDESGMPKERFSAEFPKEGPSILRIQQVVRGDSAAYFCASSPQSYEQYFGPGTRLTVT.

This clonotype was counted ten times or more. The CDR3 spells CASSLDAGGGYTF. The CDR3 DNA reads as TGCGCCAGCAGCTTGGATGCAGGGGGCGGCTACACCTTC. The chain is built from TRBV5-1 and TRBJ1-2, with 8 bases that match TRBD1. The CDR3 length is 13 residues. The V segment lost 0 bases and the J segment 8 bases; nucleotides outside the gene matches: 3. Germline V lookup: CDR1 SGHRS, CDR2 YFSETQ.

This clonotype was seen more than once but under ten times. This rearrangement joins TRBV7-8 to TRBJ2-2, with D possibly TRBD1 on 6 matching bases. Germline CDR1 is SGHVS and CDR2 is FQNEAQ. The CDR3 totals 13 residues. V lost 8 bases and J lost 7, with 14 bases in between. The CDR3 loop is CASSGQRRGELFF. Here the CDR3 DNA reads TGTGCCAGCTCGGGACAACGGCGCGGGGAGCTGTTTTTT. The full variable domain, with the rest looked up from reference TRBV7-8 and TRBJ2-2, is GAGVSQSPRYKVAKRGQDVALRCDPISGHVSLFWYQQALGQGPEFLTYFQNEAQLDKSGLPSDRFFAERPEGSVSTLKIQRTQQEDSAVYLCASSGQRRGELFFGEGSRLTVL.

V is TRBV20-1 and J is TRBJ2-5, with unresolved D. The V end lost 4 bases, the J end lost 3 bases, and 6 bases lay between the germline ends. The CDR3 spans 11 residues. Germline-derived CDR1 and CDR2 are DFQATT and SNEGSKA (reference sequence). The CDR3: CSATQKETQYF. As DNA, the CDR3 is TGCAGTGCTACACAGAAAGAGACCCAGTACTTC.

The CDR3 sequence: CASNAPGLAGRNEQFF. CDR3 bases: TGTGCCAGCAACGCCCCTGGGCTAGCGGGGCGCAATGAGCAGTTCTTC. This rearrangement joins TRBV7-2 to TRBJ2-1; TRBD2 matches 9 bases. This CDR3 has 16 residues. V lost 7 bases to trimming and J lost 6 bases; unmatched junction nucleotides: 13. From germline, CDR1 is SGHTA and CDR2 FQGNSA.

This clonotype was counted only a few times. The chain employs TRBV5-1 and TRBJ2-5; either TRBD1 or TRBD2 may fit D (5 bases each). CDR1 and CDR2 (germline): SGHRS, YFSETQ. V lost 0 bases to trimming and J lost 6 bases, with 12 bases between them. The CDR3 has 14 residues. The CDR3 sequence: CASSLAVGVKTQYF. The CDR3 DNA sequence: TGCGCCAGCAGCTTGGCCGTGGGGGTGAAGACCCAGTACTTC.

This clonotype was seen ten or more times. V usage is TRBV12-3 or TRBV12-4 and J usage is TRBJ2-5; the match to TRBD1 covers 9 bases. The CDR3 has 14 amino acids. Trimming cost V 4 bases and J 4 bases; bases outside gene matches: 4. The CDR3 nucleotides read TGTGCCAGCAGTTGGGACAGGGTGGGAGAGACCCAGTACTTC. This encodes CASSWDRVGETQYF.

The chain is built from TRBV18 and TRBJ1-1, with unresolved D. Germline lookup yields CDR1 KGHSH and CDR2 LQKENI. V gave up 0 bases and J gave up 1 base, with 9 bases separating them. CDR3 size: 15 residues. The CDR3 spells CASSPPLGSNTEAFF. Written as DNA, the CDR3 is TGTGCCAGCTCACCACCTCTGGGCTCGAACACTGAAGCTTTCTTT.

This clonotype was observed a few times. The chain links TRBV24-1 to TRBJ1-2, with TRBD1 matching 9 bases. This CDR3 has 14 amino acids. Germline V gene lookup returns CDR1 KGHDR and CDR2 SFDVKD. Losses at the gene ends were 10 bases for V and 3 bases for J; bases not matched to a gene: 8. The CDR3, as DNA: TGTGCCACATCTCCGGGACAGGGATACTATGGCTACACCTTC. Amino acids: CATSPGQGYYGYTF.

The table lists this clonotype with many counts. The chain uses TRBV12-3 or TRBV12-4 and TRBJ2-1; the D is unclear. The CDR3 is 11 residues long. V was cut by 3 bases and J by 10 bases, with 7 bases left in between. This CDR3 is CASSFAGEQFF. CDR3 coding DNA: TGTGCCAGCAGTTTTGCCGGCGAGCAGTTCTTC.

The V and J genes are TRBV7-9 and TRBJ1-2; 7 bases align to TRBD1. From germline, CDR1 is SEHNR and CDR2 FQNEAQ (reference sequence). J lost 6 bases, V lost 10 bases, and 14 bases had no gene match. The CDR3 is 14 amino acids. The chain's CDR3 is CAIGPIGTANGYTF. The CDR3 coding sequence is TGTGCCATCGGCCCTATCGGGACAGCCAATGGCTACACCTTC.

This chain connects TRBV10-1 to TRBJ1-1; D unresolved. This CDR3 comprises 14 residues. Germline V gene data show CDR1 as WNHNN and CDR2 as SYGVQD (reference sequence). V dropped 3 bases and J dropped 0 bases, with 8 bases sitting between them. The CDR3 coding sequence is TGCGCCAGCAGTGAATCCTCTTTGAACACTGAAGCTTTCTTT. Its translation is CASSESSLNTEAFF.

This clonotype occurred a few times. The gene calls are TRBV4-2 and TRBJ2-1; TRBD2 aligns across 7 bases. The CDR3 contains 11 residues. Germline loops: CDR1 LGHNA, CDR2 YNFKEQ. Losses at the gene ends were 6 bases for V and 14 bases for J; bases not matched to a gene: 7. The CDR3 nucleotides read TGTGCCAGCAGTCTTACCGGGACTAAGTTCTTC. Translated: CASSLTGTKFF.

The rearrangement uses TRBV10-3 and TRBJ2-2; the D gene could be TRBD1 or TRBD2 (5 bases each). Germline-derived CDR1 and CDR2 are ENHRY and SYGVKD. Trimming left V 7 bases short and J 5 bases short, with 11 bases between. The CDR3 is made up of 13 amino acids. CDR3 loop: CAITWDVTGELFF. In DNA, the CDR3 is TGTGCCATCACCTGGGACGTAACCGGGGAGCTGTTTTTT.

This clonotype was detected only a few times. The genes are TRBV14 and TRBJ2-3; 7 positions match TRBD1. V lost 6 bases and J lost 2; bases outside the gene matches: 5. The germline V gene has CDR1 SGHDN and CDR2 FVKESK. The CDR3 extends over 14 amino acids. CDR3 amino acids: CASRGTAATDTQYF. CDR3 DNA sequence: TGTGCCAGCAGGGGGACAGCAGCCACAGATACGCAGTATTTT.

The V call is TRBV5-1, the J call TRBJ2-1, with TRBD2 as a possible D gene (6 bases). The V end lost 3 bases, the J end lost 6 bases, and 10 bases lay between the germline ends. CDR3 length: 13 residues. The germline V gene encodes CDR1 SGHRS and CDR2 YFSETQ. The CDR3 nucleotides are TGCGCCAGCAGCTCGACTAGTCTCAATGAGCAGTTCTTC. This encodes CASSSTSLNEQFF.

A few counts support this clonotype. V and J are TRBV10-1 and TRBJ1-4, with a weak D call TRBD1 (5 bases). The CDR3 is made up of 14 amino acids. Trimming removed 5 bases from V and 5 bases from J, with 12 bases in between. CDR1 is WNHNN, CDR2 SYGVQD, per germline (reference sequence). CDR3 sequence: CASSPGRGNEKLFF. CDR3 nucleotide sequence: TGCGCCAGCAGTCCAGGGAGAGGAAATGAAAAACTGTTTTTT.

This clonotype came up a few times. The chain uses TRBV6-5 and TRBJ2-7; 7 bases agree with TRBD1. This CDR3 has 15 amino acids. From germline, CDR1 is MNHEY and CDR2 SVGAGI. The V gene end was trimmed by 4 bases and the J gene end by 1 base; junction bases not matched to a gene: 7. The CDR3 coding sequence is TGTGCCAGCAGTTCCCAAAAACAGGGGTCCTACGAGCAGTACTTC. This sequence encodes CASSSQKQGSYEQYF.

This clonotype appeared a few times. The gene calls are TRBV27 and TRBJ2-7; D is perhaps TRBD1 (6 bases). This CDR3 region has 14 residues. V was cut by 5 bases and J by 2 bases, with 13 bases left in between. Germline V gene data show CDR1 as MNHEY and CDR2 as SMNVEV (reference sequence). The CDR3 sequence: CASSAGTHTYEQYF. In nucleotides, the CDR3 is TGTGCCAGCAGTGCCGGGACACACACCTACGAGCAGTACTTC.

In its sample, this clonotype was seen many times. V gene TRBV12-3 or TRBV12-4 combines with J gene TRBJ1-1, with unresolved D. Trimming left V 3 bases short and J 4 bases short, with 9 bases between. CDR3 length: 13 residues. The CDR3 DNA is TGTGCCAGCAGTTTTTTGGTCGGCACTGAAGCTTTCTTT. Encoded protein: CASSFLVGTEAFF.

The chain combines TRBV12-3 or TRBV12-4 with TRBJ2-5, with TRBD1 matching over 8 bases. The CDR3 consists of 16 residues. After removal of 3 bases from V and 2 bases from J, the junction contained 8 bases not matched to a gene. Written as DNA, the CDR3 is TGTGCCAGCAGTTTGCCACTCTGGACAGGGCAAGAGACCCAGTACTTC. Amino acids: CASSLPLWTGQETQYF.

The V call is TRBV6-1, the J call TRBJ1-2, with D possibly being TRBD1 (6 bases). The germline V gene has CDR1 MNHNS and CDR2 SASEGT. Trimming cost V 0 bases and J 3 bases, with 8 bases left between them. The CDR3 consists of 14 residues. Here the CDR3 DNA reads TGTGCCAGCAGTGAAGCTACAGGGTACTATGGCTACACCTTC. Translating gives CASSEATGYYGYTF.